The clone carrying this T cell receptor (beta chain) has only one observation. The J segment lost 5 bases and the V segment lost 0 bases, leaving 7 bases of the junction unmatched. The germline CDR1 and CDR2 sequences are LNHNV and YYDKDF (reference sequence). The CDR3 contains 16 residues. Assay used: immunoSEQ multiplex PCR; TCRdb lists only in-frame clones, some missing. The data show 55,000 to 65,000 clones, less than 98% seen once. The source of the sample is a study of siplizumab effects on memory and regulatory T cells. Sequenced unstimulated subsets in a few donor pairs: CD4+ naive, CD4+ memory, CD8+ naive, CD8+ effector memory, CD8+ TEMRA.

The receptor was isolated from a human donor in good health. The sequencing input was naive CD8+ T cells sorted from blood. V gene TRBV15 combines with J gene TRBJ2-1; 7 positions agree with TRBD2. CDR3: CATSRDRDGGNNEQFF. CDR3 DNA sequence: TGTGCCACCAGCAGAGACCGGGACGGGGGGAACAATGAGCAGTTCTTC.